This T cell receptor beta chain was documented in a study of shared clonotypes between healthy human individuals (dated by TCRdb to the early 2020s). About the study as a whole: A couple of women and a few men aged 18 to 49 years were included in the cohort. Different laboratories and diverse techniques were used to prepare libraries and sequence TCR repertoires, to increase sequencing depth and limit assay-specific biases. For each donor, three plates each were used for CD4 naive and CD4 memory, two plates were used for CD8 naive, and one plate was used for CD8 memory. Leukapheresis yielded between about 0.94 and 9.5 billion PBMCs per donor. To estimate repertoire size and how much clonotypes are shared between individuals, the study performed deep sequencing of blood TCR repertoires from a few healthy adults.

The donors were healthy, HIV-negative adults who had no recently reported acute infections or vaccinations. All donors were Caucasian adults living in Nashville, Tennessee, USA. Magnetic negative selection was used to enrich CD4+ T cells, after which naive cells were positively selected on CD45RA and the negative fraction became the memory subset. Blood was collected by leukapheresis, and PBMCs were isolated by Ficoll-Histopaque density gradient centrifugation and then cryopreserved in liquid nitrogen vapor phase. Analytical flow cytometry was used to check the purity and quantity of every magnetically sorted T cell population. Genomic DNA was isolated from every sorted fraction and measured by UV absorbance on a Nanodrop 2000c. Using the deep immunoSEQ assay, multiplex PCR amplified TCR CDR3 regions from genomic DNA. Extracted genomic DNA from each cell subset was spread evenly across all wells of several immunoSEQ 96-well plates, with each plate serving as a replicate. For sorted subsets, roughly 200 ng of genomic DNA, equivalent to some 30,000 T cell genomes, went into each replicate PCR. The purified libraries were quantified using a Qubit 3.0 fluorometer, sized with a Bioanalyzer 2100, and then quantified again using the KAPA Library Quantification kit. A separate single-read 150-cycle Illumina NextSeq 550 flow cell was used to sequence each immunoSEQ 96-well plate. The published analysis was carried out like this. Because the immunoSEQ output included only junctional sequences and no quality scores, the filtering could not be the same as the filtering used for full-length reads. To assign V/J genes and CDR3, sequences were annotated using PyIR, a Python wrapper for IgBLAST v1.9, with IMGT germline references. Any read was removed if the V/J assignment was weak (E-value above 1e-6), the CDR3 was missing, or the read contained stop codons, out-of-frame junctions, or ambiguous translated residues. A V3J clonotype was defined by an identical inferred V gene, J gene, and CDR3 amino acid sequence. Percentage overlap between repertoires was computed as shared unique clonotypes divided by the size of the smaller repertoire. RTK rarefaction, the Chao1 estimator, and Recon v2.1 estimates of unobserved clonotypes were used to assess repertoire richness. For all TCRbeta clonotypes obtained by the gDNA method from a few donors, generation probabilities were computed with OLGA. TCRdb took over this immuneACCESS table, retaining in-frame rearrangements with V and J assigned. Such tables are incomplete; in checked studies, under half of the missing clones stem from an unresolved V gene, and the remainder is unexplained. The D gene and trimming were derived from the DNA, and the V and J assignments and clone size from that table. The table for this sample lists 190,000 or so clones; approximately 70% of them were counted only once. The top ten clones comprise around 9.3% of the sample.

In the case of this clone: Its binding antigen is unknown. The input lacks base qualities; no much larger clone sits a single base away.

Summary of the overall study and its limitations: Based on pairwise subsampling, the degree of clonotype sharing among donors was expected to be affected by sequencing depth. Sampling was limited to blood, and TCR repertoires in tissue likely differ from TCR repertoires in blood. Even with the large sequencing depth, rarefaction of the sorted-subset datasets indicated that sequencing was incomplete. About 5% of naive CD4, more than 3% of naive CD8, approximately 2.2% of memory CD4, and more than 0.35% of memory CD8 clonotypes were shared across several donors. The genetic and exposure-history diversity represented was limited by the small number of donors. Naive subsets generally had larger estimated clonotype richness than memory subsets did. Compared with non-shared clonotypes, the clonotypes found in all four sorted-subset donors had higher generation probabilities.

The receptor was derived from a man under 40 in good health. Sequencing used memory CD4+ T cells sorted from blood. Read against the paper, the sample's cell subset or site label means: CD45RA-negative fraction.

The CDR3 region has the sequence CASSEDSDTEAFF. The DNA reads as follows: TGTGCCAGCAGTGAAGATAGTGACACTGAAGCTTTCTTT. The chain employs TRBV6-1 and TRBJ1-1, with the D gene too uncertain to name. Trimming removed 1 base from V and 3 bases from J, leaving 6 bases between the germline ends. Taken from the germline V gene, the CDR1 and CDR2 loops are MNHNS and SASEGT. From its cysteine to its phenylalanine, the CDR3 spans 13 amino acids. Here the CDR3 DNA is all that survives: 39 bases in frame from base 1.